This TCR beta chain was obtained from a study of blood T cell repertoires in COVID-19. V shed 5 bases, J shed 4 bases, and the junction held 18 bases outside the gene matches. Germline V gene data show CDR1 as SGHVS and CDR2 as FNYEAQ. The CDR3 is 18 residues long. Sequencing used immunoSEQ multiplex PCR; TCRdb keeps in-frame clones, though not all of them. The sample consists of about 170,000 clones, over 75% of them appearing once. Participants spanned ages roughly 18 to 90 years and resided in about 24 US areas. This receptor was identified in a human donor with acute COVID-19. The donor label of this sample is uncertain. The chain joins TRBV7-6 to TRBJ1-1, with 8 bases lining up with TRBD1. Sequenced: PBMCs or T cells enriched from blood (not recorded which). CDR3 coding DNA: TGTGCCAGCAGCGCCACCCTGGCAGGGGGCTTATTGGGCACTGAAGCTTTCTTT. As protein: CASSATLAGGLLGTEAFF.